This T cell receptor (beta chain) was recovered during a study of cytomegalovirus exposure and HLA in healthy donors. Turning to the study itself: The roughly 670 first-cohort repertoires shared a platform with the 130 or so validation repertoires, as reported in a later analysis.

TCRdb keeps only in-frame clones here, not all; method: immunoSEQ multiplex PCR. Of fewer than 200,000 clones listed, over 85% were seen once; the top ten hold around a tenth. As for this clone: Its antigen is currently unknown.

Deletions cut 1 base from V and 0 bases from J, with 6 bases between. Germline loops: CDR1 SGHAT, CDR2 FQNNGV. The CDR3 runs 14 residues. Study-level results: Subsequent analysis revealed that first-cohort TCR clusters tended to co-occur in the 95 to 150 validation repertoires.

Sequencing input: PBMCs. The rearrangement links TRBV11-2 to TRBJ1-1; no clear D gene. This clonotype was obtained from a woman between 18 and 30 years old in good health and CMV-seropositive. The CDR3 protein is CASSLGVMNTEAFF. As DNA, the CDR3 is TGTGCCAGCAGCTTAGGAGTTATGAACACTGAAGCTTTCTTT.